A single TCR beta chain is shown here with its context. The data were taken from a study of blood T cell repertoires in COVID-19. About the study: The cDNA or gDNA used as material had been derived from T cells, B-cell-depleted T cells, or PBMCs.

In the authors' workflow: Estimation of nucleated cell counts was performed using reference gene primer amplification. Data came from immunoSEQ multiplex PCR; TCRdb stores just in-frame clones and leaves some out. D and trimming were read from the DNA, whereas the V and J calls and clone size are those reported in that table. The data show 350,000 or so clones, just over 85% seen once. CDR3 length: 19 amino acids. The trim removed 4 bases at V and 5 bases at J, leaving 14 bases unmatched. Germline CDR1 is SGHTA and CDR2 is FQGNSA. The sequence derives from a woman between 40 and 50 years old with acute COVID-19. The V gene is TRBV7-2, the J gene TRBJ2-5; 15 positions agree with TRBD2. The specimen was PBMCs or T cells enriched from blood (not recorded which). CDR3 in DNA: TGTGCCAGCAGCTACCCCCGCGGACTAGCGGGAGGGCAATTGGAGACCCAGTACTTC. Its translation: CASSYPRGLAGGQLETQYF.